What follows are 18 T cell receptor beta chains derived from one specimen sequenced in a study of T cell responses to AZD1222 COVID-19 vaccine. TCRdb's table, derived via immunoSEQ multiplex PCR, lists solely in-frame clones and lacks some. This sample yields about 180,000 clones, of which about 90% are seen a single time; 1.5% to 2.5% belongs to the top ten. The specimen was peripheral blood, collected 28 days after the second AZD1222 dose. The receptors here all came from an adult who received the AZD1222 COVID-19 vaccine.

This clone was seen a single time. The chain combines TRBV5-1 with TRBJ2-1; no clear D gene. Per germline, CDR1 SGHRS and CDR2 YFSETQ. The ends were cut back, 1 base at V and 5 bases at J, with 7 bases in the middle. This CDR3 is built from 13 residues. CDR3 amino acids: CASSLRPDNEQFF. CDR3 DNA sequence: TGCGCCAGCAGCTTGAGACCCGACAATGAGCAGTTCTTC.

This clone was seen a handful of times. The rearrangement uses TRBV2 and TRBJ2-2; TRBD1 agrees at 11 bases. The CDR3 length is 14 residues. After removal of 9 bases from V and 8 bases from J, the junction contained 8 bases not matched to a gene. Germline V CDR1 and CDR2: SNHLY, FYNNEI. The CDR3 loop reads CASSGTGGLGELFF. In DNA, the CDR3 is TGTGCCAGTTCCGGGACAGGGGGTCTAGGGGAGCTGTTTTTT.

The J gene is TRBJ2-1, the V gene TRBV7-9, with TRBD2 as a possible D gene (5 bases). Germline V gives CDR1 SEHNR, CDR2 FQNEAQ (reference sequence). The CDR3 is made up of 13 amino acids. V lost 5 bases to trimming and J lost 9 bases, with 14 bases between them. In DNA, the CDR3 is TGTGCCAGCAGCACAGCGGAAAGCGGTGAGCAGTTCTTC. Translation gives CASSTAESGEQFF. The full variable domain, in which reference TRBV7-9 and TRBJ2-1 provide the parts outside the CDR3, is DTGVSQNPRHKITKRGQNVTFRCDPISEHNRLYWYRQTLGQGPEFLTYFQNEAQLEKSRLLSDRFSAERPKGSFSTLEIQRTEQGDSAMYLCASSTAESGEQFFGPGTRLTVL.

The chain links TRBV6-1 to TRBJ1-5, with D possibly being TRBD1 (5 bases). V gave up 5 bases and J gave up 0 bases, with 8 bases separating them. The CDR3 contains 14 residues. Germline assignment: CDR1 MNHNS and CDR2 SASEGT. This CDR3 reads CASSQGVSNQPQHF. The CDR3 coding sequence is TGTGCCAGCAGTCAAGGGGTTAGCAATCAGCCCCAGCATTTT.

The CDR3 DNA follows: TGTGCCAGCAGCCAAGACCCGAGTCCGGCTGAAGCTTTCTTT. Its translation: CASSQDPSPAEAFF. The chain links TRBV3-1 (or the pseudogene TRBV3-2) to TRBJ1-1; D is unclear. The CDR3 runs 14 residues. CDR1 is LGHDT and CDR2 is YNNKEL in the germline V gene (reference sequence). Trimming left V 0 bases short and J 6 bases short, with 11 bases between.

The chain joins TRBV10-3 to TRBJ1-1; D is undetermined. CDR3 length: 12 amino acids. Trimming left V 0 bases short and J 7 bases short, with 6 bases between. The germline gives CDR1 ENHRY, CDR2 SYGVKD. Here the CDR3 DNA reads TGTGCCATCAGTGAGTCCGAACATGAAGCTTTCTTT. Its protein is CAISESEHEAFF.

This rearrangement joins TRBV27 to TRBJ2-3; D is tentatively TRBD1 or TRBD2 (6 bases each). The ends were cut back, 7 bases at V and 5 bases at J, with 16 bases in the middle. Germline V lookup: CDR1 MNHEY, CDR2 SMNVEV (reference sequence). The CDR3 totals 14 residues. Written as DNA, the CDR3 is TGTGCCAGCAACGGTCGGGGGCGTAGAGATACGCAGTATTTT. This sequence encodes CASNGRGRRDTQYF.

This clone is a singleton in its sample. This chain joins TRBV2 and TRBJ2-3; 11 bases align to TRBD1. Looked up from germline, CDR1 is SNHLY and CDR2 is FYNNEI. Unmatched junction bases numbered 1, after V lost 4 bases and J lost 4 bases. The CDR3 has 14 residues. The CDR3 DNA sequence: TGTGCCAGCAGTGGGGGACAGGGGGCAGATACGCAGTATTTT. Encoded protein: CASSGGQGADTQYF.

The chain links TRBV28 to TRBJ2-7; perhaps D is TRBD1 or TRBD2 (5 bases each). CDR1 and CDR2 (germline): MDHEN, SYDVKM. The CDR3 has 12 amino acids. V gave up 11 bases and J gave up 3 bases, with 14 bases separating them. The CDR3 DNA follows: TGTGCCTCCCGGGGCGGCCACTACGAGCAGTACTTC. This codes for CASRGGHYEQYF.

CDR3: CASSFQGLRDTEAFF. CDR3 sequence (DNA): TGTGCCAGCAGCTTTCAAGGACTGAGGGACACTGAAGCTTTCTTT. The J gene is TRBJ1-1, the V gene TRBV7-9, with no clear D. The CDR3 consists of 15 residues. Trimming removed 3 bases from V and 3 bases from J, with 14 bases in between. Germline V gene data show CDR1 as SEHNR and CDR2 as FQNEAQ (reference sequence). Variable domain in full (rest from reference TRBV7-9 and TRBJ1-1): DTGVSQNPRHKITKRGQNVTFRCDPISEHNRLYWYRQTLGQGPEFLTYFQNEAQLEKSRLLSDRFSAERPKGSFSTLEIQRTEQGDSAMYLCASSFQGLRDTEAFFGQGTRLTVV.

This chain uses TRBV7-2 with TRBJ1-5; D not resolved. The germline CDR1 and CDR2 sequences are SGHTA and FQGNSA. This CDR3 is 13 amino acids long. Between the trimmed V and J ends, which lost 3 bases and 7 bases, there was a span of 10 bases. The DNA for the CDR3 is TGTGCCAGCAGCTTCAATTATGCCCAGCCCCAGCATTTT. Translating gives CASSFNYAQPQHF.

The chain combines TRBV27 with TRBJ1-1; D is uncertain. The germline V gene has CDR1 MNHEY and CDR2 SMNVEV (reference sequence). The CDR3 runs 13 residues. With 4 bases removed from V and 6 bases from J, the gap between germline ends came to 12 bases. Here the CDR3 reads CASSSYNGAEAFF. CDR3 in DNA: TGTGCCAGCAGTTCATATAATGGCGCTGAAGCTTTCTTT.

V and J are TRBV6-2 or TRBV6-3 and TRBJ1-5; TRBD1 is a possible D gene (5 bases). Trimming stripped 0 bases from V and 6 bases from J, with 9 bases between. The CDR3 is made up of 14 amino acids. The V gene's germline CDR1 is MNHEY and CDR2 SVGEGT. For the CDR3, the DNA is TGTGCCAGCAGTTACTCGTTGAGGGGTCAGCCCCAGCATTTT. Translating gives CASSYSLRGQPQHF.

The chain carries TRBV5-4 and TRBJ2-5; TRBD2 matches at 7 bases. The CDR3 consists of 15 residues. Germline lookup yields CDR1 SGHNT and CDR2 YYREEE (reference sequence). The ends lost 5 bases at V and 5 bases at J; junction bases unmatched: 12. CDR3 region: CASSSMGGGSETQYF. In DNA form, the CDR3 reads TGTGCCAGCAGTTCCATGGGCGGGGGAAGCGAGACCCAGTACTTC.

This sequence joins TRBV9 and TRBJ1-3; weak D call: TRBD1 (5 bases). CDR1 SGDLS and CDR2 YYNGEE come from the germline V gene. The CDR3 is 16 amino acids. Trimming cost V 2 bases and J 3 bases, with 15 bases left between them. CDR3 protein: CASSVGWDGGGNTIYF. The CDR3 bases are TGTGCCAGCAGCGTGGGGTGGGACGGAGGTGGAAACACCATATATTTT.

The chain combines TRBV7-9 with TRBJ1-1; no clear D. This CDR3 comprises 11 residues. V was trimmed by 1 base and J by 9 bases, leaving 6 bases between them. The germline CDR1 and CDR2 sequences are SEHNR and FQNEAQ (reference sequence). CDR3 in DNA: TGTGCCAGCAGCTTAGAAGCTCAAGCTTTCTTT. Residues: CASSLEAQAFF.

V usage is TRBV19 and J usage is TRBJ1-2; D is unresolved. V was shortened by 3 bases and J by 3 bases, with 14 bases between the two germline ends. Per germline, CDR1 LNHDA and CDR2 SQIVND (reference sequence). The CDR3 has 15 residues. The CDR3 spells CASSIEETADYGYTF. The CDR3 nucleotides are TGTGCCAGTAGTATTGAGGAAACGGCGGACTATGGCTACACCTTC.

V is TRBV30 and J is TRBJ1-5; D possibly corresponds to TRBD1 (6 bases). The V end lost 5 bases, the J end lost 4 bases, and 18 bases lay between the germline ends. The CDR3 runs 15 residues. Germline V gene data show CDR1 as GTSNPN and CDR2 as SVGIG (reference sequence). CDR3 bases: TGTGCCTGGGCCACTCAAGGGGGAACTAATCAGCCCCAGCATTTT. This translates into CAWATQGGTNQPQHF. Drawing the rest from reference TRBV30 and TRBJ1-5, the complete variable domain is SQTIHQWPATLVQPVGSPLSLECTVEGTSNPNLYWYRQAAGRGLQLLFYSVGIGQISSEVPQNLSASRPQDRQFILSSKKLLLSDSGFYLCAWATQGGTNQPQHFGDGTRLSIL.